Shown below are 2 T cell receptor beta chains from a single sample sequenced in a study of blood T cell repertoires in COVID-19. Sequencing was performed with immunoSEQ multiplex PCR; in TCRdb, only in-frame clones are kept and a portion is missing. The table has 120,000 or so clones, around 86% seen once. Sequenced input: peripheral blood. The receptor set was obtained from a man in his sixties with acute or convalescent COVID-19.

The sample holds a few counts of this clone. The rearrangement uses TRBV5-6 and TRBJ1-2; the D is unclear. Trimming stripped 3 bases from V and 2 bases from J, with 8 bases between. This CDR3 contains 13 residues. CDR1 SGHDT and CDR2 YYEEEE come from the germline V gene. The CDR3 coding sequence is TGTGCCAGCAGCTATGATCAGAACTATGGCTACACCTTC. This sequence encodes CASSYDQNYGYTF.

The V call is TRBV15, the J call TRBJ1-3; D remains ambiguous. The CDR3 covers 17 residues. The germline V gene encodes CDR1 LNHNV and CDR2 YYDKDF (reference sequence). V gave up 5 bases and J gave up 3 bases, with 20 bases separating them. This CDR3 is CATSEIDLLGGGNTIYF. DNA of the CDR3: TGTGCCACCAGCGAGATCGATTTGCTAGGAGGTGGAAACACCATATATTTT.